One and the same sample provided the 8 T cell receptor beta chains below, sequenced in a study of cytomegalovirus exposure and HLA in healthy donors. Profiling relied on immunoSEQ multiplex PCR, and the TCRdb table lists in-frame clones only, not all of them. The table includes 100,000 to 120,000 clones, over 85% detected once. The sample consisted of PBMCs. The source is a woman aged 18-29 years in good health and CMV-seronegative.

V and J are TRBV28 and TRBJ2-7, with TRBD2 identical over 10 bases. V was clipped by 6 bases and J by 4 bases; unmatched bases: 6. The CDR3 covers 14 residues. The germline gives CDR1 MDHEN, CDR2 SYDVKM. The CDR3 reads CASRLAGVEYEQYF. The CDR3 nucleotides are TGTGCCAGCAGGCTAGCGGGAGTGGAGTACGAGCAGTACTTC.

This chain connects TRBV7-2 to TRBJ2-7; TRBD2 might be the D (6 bases). Trimming shortened V by 3 bases and J by 2 bases, and 11 bases separated the two germline ends. The CDR3 runs to 14 residues. Germline V CDR1 and CDR2: SGHTA, FQGNSA. This chain's CDR3 is CASSFYGGAYEQYF. CDR3 DNA: TGTGCCAGCAGCTTCTACGGGGGAGCCTACGAGCAGTACTTC.

This rearrangement joins TRBV9 to TRBJ1-2, with 9 bases that match TRBD1. The CDR3 has 16 amino acids. V dropped 4 bases and J dropped 7; count of bases not matched to a gene: 14. Germline V gene sequence: CDR1 SGDLS, CDR2 YYNGEE. The CDR3: CASSPPSPGQGSGYTF. As DNA, the CDR3 is TGTGCCAGCAGCCCACCATCCCCGGGACAGGGAAGTGGCTACACCTTC.

This chain joins TRBV7-2 and TRBJ2-7, with D possibly TRBD1 on 7 matching bases. Germline CDR1 SGHTA, CDR2 FQGNSA. The CDR3 runs 14 residues. Between the trimmed V and J ends, which lost 6 bases and 3 bases, there was a span of 15 bases. CDR3 sequence: CASRSGGSFYEQYF. The CDR3, as DNA: TGTGCCAGCAGATCAGGGGGGTCATTCTACGAGCAGTACTTC. The full variable domain, in which reference TRBV7-2 and TRBJ2-7 provide the parts outside the CDR3, is GAGVSQSPSNKVTEKGKDVELRCDPISGHTALYWYRQSLGQGLEFLIYFQGNSAPDKSGLPSDRFSAERTGGSVSTLTIQRTQQEDSAVYLCASRSGGSFYEQYFGPGTRLTVT.

J is TRBJ2-7 and V is TRBV5-5; a possible D gene is TRBD2 (5 bases). The CDR3 extends over 14 amino acids. The germline V gene has CDR1 SGHKS and CDR2 YYEKEE (reference sequence). Trimming pared 3 bases from V and 0 bases from J, leaving 10 bases between. This CDR3 is CASSSQGSSYEQYF. The CDR3 DNA reads as TGTGCCAGCAGCTCGCAAGGGAGCTCCTACGAGCAGTACTTC.

J is TRBJ1-4 and V is TRBV28; D is possibly TRBD1 (5 bases). The CDR3 extends over 15 amino acids. Germline V lookup: CDR1 MDHEN, CDR2 SYDVKM. V dropped 9 bases and J dropped 8 bases, with 22 bases sitting between them. The CDR3 loop is CASLTPGGGREKLFF. The DNA of the CDR3 is TGTGCCAGTCTGACCCCGGGGGGAGGCAGAGAAAAACTGTTTTTT.

The gene calls are TRBV7-8 and TRBJ1-5; TRBD1 might be the D (5 bases). The germline CDR1 and CDR2 sequences are SGHVS and FQNEAQ. With 0 bases removed from V and 7 bases from J, the gap between germline ends came to 13 bases. The CDR3 is 15 amino acids. This CDR3 reads CASSLAHGGPQPQHF. The CDR3 DNA is TGTGCCAGCAGCTTAGCGCACGGGGGTCCCCAGCCCCAGCATTTT.

This chain uses TRBV5-1 with TRBJ2-3; the match to TRBD2 covers 11 bases. Losses at the gene ends were 3 bases for V and 4 bases for J; bases not matched to a gene: 10. Germline CDR1 and CDR2: SGHRS and YFSETQ. CDR3 length: 17 amino acids. The CDR3 DNA sequence: TGCGCCAGCAGCTCCCCTACCGGGACTAGCGGACCAGATACGCAGTATTTT. Translation gives CASSSPTGTSGPDTQYF.